This passage covers 8 T cell receptor beta chains from one sample sequenced in a study of cytomegalovirus exposure and HLA in healthy donors. PCR involved 60 Vbeta and 13 Jbeta primers. The table came from immunoSEQ multiplex PCR; TCRdb's copy has only in-frame clones and leaves some out. In the table there are 150,000 to 200,000 clones, approximately 81% of which are singletons. The sample taken for sequencing was PBMCs. The receptors were sampled from a young woman in good health and CMV-seronegative.

The chain joins TRBV27 to TRBJ2-7; weak D call: TRBD1 (5 bases). Trimming pared 5 bases from V and 2 bases from J, leaving 13 bases between. CDR3 length: 14 residues. Germline CDR1 MNHEY, CDR2 SMNVEV (reference sequence). CDR3 region: CASSTDRAPYEQYF. CDR3 nucleotide sequence: TGTGCCAGCAGTACTGACAGAGCCCCCTACGAGCAGTACTTC.

The chain employs TRBV7-2 and TRBJ2-7; D perhaps matches TRBD1 (6 bases). The CDR3 covers 13 residues. CDR1 SGHTA and CDR2 FQGNSA come from the germline V gene. The ends were cut back, 6 bases at V and 5 bases at J, with 14 bases in the middle. The CDR3 DNA reads as TGTGCCAGCAGGCAGGGGAAGGTCGACGAGCAGTACTTC. Translating it yields CASRQGKVDEQYF.

The chain employs TRBV7-9 and TRBJ2-2, with 7 bases matching TRBD1. Germline CDR1 is SEHNR and CDR2 is FQNEAQ (reference sequence). The CDR3 runs to 14 residues. The J segment lost 5 bases and the V segment lost 4 bases, leaving 4 bases of the junction unmatched. The CDR3 DNA follows: TGTGCCAGCAGCTGGGACAGTCGGACCGGGGAGCTGTTTTTT. This gives the protein CASSWDSRTGELFF.

This clone came up once. The rearrangement links TRBV6-5 to TRBJ1-1; D may be TRBD1 (5 bases). CDR1 and CDR2 (germline): MNHEY, SVGAGI. V was pared by 1 base and J by 4 bases, with 10 bases between. CDR3 size: 14 residues. The CDR3 DNA is TGTGCCAGCAGTTACTTCAGGGAGGGCACTGAAGCTTTCTTT. This codes for CASSYFREGTEAFF.

Points on this clone: The germline gene is not matched at one end of the junction; a read error may be the cause. CDR3 amino acids: CAWKQGLSGANGLTF. The DNA for the CDR3 is TGTGCCTGGAAGCAGGGACTCTCTGGGGCCAACGGCCTGACTTTC. The chain has TRBV30 and TRBJ2-6; D is possibly TRBD2 (6 bases). This CDR3 is 15 amino acids long. Germline values: CDR1 GTSNPN, CDR2 SVGIG (reference sequence).

Concerning this clone: Other DNA sequences in the same sample also yield this CDR3. The J gene is TRBJ2-2, the V gene TRBV7-2, with 16 bases identical to TRBD2. Trimming at V came to 4 bases and at J to 5 bases, leaving 1 base not matched to a gene. Germline V gene data show CDR1 as SGHTA and CDR2 as FQGNSA. The CDR3 contains 16 residues. In DNA, the CDR3 is TGTGCCAGCAGCTCGGGACTAGCGGGGGGGACCGGGGAGCTGTTTTTT. This sequence encodes CASSSGLAGGTGELFF.

The chain uses TRBV27 and TRBJ2-1; TRBD2 matches at 8 bases. Trimming removed 4 bases from V and 4 bases from J; junction bases left unmatched: 12. Germline V CDR1 and CDR2: MNHEY, SMNVEV (reference sequence). The CDR3 runs 17 residues. The CDR3 DNA follows: TGTGCCAGCAGTTCCCCCCGAACTAGCGGCGTATACAATGAGCAGTTCTTC. Its protein product is CASSSPRTSGVYNEQFF.

V gene TRBV19 combines with J gene TRBJ2-1, with 7 nucleotides matching TRBD1. This CDR3 spans 16 amino acids. Germline CDR1 and CDR2: LNHDA and SQIVND (reference sequence). V lost 6 bases to trimming and J lost 8 bases; unmatched junction nucleotides: 16. This chain's CDR3 is CASRFQGTASKDEQFF. The CDR3 DNA reads as TGTGCCAGTAGATTTCAGGGGACAGCGTCTAAGGATGAGCAGTTCTTC.